The 17 T cell receptor beta chains presented below share a single source sample, sequenced in a study of cytomegalovirus exposure and HLA in healthy donors. In the PCR, 60 Vbeta and 13 Jbeta primers were used. The assay was immunoSEQ multiplex PCR, and TCRdb's table has in-frame clones only and misses some. The data show about 190,000 clones, around three quarters seen once. The sample was PBMCs. These receptors all stem from a woman aged 18-29 years in good health and CMV-seronegative.

The sample holds one count of this clone. The chain couples TRBV7-9 to TRBJ2-6, with D maybe TRBD1 (6 bases). This CDR3 comprises 16 residues. The V end was cut by 1 base, the J end by 2 bases, with 9 bases between. Germline V gene data show CDR1 as SEHNR and CDR2 as FQNEAQ (reference sequence). The CDR3 spells CASSLDRVPGANVLTF. The CDR3 DNA reads TGTGCCAGCAGCTTAGACAGGGTGCCTGGGGCCAACGTCCTGACTTTC.

V and J are TRBV6-5 and TRBJ1-2; tentative D call: TRBD1 (5 bases). The germline V gene has CDR1 MNHEY and CDR2 SVGAGI. V was pared by 6 bases and J by 5 bases, with 19 bases between. The CDR3 sequence is 15 residues long. The CDR3 DNA reads as TGTGCCAGCAGCAAGGCTCGGGAGGGACGATATGGCTACACCTTC. It codes for CASSKAREGRYGYTF.

This rearrangement joins TRBV19 to TRBJ2-1; 9 bases align to TRBD2. CDR3 length equals 18 residues. The junction had 10 bases not matched to a gene; V was cut back by 1 base and J by 3 bases. Germline V CDR1 and CDR2: LNHDA, SQIVND (reference sequence). Here the CDR3 reads CASSIGSGSSPIYNEQFF. The DNA of the CDR3 is TGTGCCAGTAGTATAGGTAGCGGGAGTTCCCCGATCTACAATGAGCAGTTCTTC.

This clone was seen a handful of times. J is TRBJ1-2 and V is TRBV6-1, with D hard to call. Trimming cost V 9 bases and J 3 bases, with 11 bases left between them. Germline loops: CDR1 MNHNS, CDR2 SASEGT. This CDR3 comprises 12 residues. CDR3 residues: CASEHADYGYTF. The CDR3 DNA reads TGTGCCAGTGAACATGCGGACTATGGCTACACCTTC.

The J gene is TRBJ1-5, the V gene TRBV7-9; no firm D call. With 5 bases removed from V and 3 bases from J, the gap between germline ends came to 11 bases. Germline-derived CDR1 and CDR2 are SEHNR and FQNEAQ (reference sequence). CDR3 length: 14 residues. The DNA for the CDR3 is TGTGCCAGCAGCCCTGAATCCTACAATCAGCCCCAGCATTTT. It specifies CASSPESYNQPQHF.

This chain connects TRBV11-2 to TRBJ2-7, with a possible D match to TRBD2 (6 bases). V lost 3 bases, J lost 2 bases, and 14 bases lay in between. The V gene's germline CDR1 is SGHAT and CDR2 FQNNGV. The CDR3 runs to 15 residues. The CDR3 loop is CASSFGLGGAYEQYF. CDR3 sequence (DNA): TGTGCCAGCAGCTTTGGGCTTGGCGGGGCCTACGAGCAGTACTTC.

The DNA for the CDR3 is TGTGCCAGCAGCCCGATAGCGGCCGGGGAGCTGTTTTTT. This sequence encodes CASSPIAAGELFF. The chain carries TRBV9 and TRBJ2-2, with a possible D match to TRBD2 (6 bases). This CDR3 region has 13 residues. V shed 4 bases and J shed 6 bases, with 10 bases lying between them. Per the germline V gene, CDR1 is SGDLS and CDR2 is YYNGEE.

The chain joins TRBV5-1 to TRBJ2-1; 8 bases are shared with TRBD1. Germline V gene lookup returns CDR1 SGHRS and CDR2 YFSETQ. The CDR3 length is 16 residues. With 8 bases clipped from V and 0 bases from J, the junction kept 10 bases outside the gene matches. The CDR3 reads CASGQGTLSSYNEQFF. In nucleotides, the CDR3 is TGCGCCAGTGGACAGGGCACCTTGAGCTCCTACAATGAGCAGTTCTTC.

This sequence joins TRBV9 and TRBJ2-6; 7 positions agree with TRBD1. The CDR3 sequence is 22 residues long. Germline assignment: CDR1 SGDLS and CDR2 YYNGEE. Trimming cost V 2 bases and J 1 base; bases outside gene matches: 21. CDR3 sequence reads: CASSVDRTGRTLTQSGANVLTF. The DNA for the CDR3 is TGTGCCAGCAGCGTGGATCGGACAGGACGTACCTTAACTCAATCTGGGGCCAACGTCCTGACTTTC.

The V gene is TRBV7-3, the J gene TRBJ1-1; a weak D match, TRBD1 (5 bases). CDR3 size: 13 residues. Trimming stripped 4 bases from V and 3 bases from J, with 9 bases between. The germline CDR1 and CDR2 sequences are SGHTA and FQGTGA. CDR3 DNA: TGTGCCAGCAGCTGGGGGGGGGACACTGAAGCTTTCTTT. It specifies CASSWGGDTEAFF.

This clone was detected only a few times. This chain connects TRBV6-1 to TRBJ2-5, with D maybe TRBD1 (5 bases). CDR1 and CDR2 (germline): MNHNS, SASEGT. The CDR3 is 14 amino acids. V was pared by 5 bases and J by 0 bases, with 10 bases between. CDR3 bases: TGTGCCAGCAGTAAGCCAGGGAACCAAGAGACCCAGTACTTC. This codes for CASSKPGNQETQYF.

This clone was detected only a few times. The sample holds other DNA sequences that translate to the same CDR3. The gene calls are TRBV27 and TRBJ1-6; D call uncertain. The CDR3 runs 12 residues. Trimming removed 5 bases at V and 3 bases at J, with 2 bases between. The germline gives CDR1 MNHEY, CDR2 SMNVEV (reference sequence). CDR3 DNA sequence: TGTGCCAGCAGTCTCTATAATTCACCCCTCCACTTT. Translation: CASSLYNSPLHF.

V usage is TRBV28 and J usage is TRBJ1-1; unclear D gene. The V gene lost 5 bases and the J gene lost 4 bases, with 8 bases spanning the gap. The CDR3 loop spans 12 amino acids. CDR1 is MDHEN and CDR2 is SYDVKM in the germline V gene. The CDR3 DNA reads TGTGCCAGCAGTCCGGAGCTCACTGAAGCTTTCTTT. Protein sequence: CASSPELTEAFF.

The V gene is TRBV5-1, the J gene TRBJ2-7, with D possibly being TRBD2 (7 bases). Germline CDR1 SGHRS, CDR2 YFSETQ. V shed 4 bases and J shed 4 bases, with 18 bases lying between them. This CDR3 contains 15 residues. The CDR3 here is CASSTGTPGGYEQYF. CDR3 in DNA: TGCGCCAGCAGCACAGGGACCCCCGGGGGGTACGAGCAGTACTTC. Complete variable domain (other parts from reference TRBV5-1 and TRBJ2-7): KAGVTQTPRYLIKTRGQQVTLSCSPISGHRSVSWYQQTPGQGLQFLFEYFSETQRNKGNFPGRFSGRQFSNSRSEMNVSTLELGDSALYLCASSTGTPGGYEQYFGPGTRLTVT.

This chain uses TRBV21-1 with TRBJ1-3; whether TRBD1, the table's D call, matches the DNA was not checked. TRBV21-1 is shown as a pseudogene. CDR3 size: 14 residues. CDR3 nucleotide sequence: TGTGCCAGCAGCAGGACAGAAGCTGGAAACACCATATATTTT. This translates into CASSRTEAGNTIYF.

The chain recombines TRBV6-5 with TRBJ2-7, with 9 bases lining up with TRBD1. This CDR3 is 15 amino acids long. Germline V gene lookup returns CDR1 MNHEY and CDR2 SVGAGI. The V gene end was trimmed by 7 bases and the J gene end by 2 bases; junction bases not matched to a gene: 9. The CDR3 sequence is CASIKGQGRTYEQYF. DNA of the CDR3: TGTGCCAGCATCAAGGGACAGGGTAGGACCTACGAGCAGTACTTC.

The CDR3, as DNA: TGTGCCAGCAGTGACGACTTGAACACTGAAGCTTTCTTT. It specifies CASSDDLNTEAFF. The chain carries TRBV27 and TRBJ1-1; unclear D gene. The CDR3 extends over 13 amino acids. Germline CDR1 is MNHEY and CDR2 is SMNVEV (reference sequence). The V end was cut by 5 bases, the J end by 0 bases, with 7 bases between.